This T cell receptor beta chain was captured in a study of T-cell reconstitution after alpha-beta-depleted transplantation in children. This clonotype was observed a few times. This CDR3 region has 15 residues. J gave up 4 bases and V 0 bases, and 4 bases lay outside the gene matches. The germline CDR1 and CDR2 sequences are DFQATT and SNEGSKA (reference sequence). Unique molecular identifiers were built into the TCRbeta library. TCRdb reanalysed the PCR reads using MiXCR and keeps one entry per CDR3 protein. The sample contains 200,000 to 300,000 distinct CDR3 sequences, approximately 12% of which appear only once.

This clonotype originated in a human donor who donated a stem cell graft to a child with acute lymphoblastic leukemia. The source was PBMCs from the stem cell graft donor, collected from the stem cell graft. The chain is built from TRBV20-1 and TRBJ2-1, with 9 bases identical to TRBD2. The CDR3 DNA sequence: TGCAGTGCTAGAGATCGACTAGCGGATTACAATGAGCAGTTCTTC. Protein product: CSARDRLADYNEQFF.